This T cell receptor (beta chain) comes out of a study of cytomegalovirus exposure and HLA in healthy donors. The V segment lost 5 bases and the J segment 2 bases; nucleotides outside the gene matches: 8. The CDR3 has 15 residues. Germline lookup yields CDR1 SEHNR and CDR2 FQNEAQ (reference sequence). The PCR contained 60 Vbeta and 13 Jbeta primers. Clones were sequenced by immunoSEQ multiplex PCR, and TCRdb holds only the in-frame ones, with some missing. The profile covers 55,000 to 65,000 clones, with under 85% appearing a single time and approximately 3% taken by the ten largest. In regard to this clone: Its antigen is not known.

Study outcomes and limitations: Later analysis demonstrated an association between a missense DCLRE1C variant and TCR beta V- and J-gene trimming.

Sequencing was carried out using PBMCs. The chain uses TRBV7-9 and TRBJ2-7; 8 bases agree with TRBD2. The clonotype comes from a woman aged 25 to 45 in good health and CMV-seronegative. The CDR3 DNA is TGTGCCAGCAGCAGCGGGACTAGTTACGCCTACGAGCAGTACTTC. This encodes CASSSGTSYAYEQYF.